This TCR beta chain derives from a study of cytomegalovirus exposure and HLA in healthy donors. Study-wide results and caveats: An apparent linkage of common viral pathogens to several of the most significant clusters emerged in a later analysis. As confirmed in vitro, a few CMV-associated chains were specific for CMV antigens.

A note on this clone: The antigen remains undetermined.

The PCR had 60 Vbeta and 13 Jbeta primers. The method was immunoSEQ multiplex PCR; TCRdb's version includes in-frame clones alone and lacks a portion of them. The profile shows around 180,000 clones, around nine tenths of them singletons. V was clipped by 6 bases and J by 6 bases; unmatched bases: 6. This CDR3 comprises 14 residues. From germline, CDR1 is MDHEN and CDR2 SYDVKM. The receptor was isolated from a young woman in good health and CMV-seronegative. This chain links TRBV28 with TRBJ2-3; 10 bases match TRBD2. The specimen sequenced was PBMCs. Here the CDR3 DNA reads TGTGCCAGCAGGACTAGCGGGTCCCCGGATACGCAGTATTTT. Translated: CASRTSGSPDTQYF.